These 22 T cell receptor beta chains originate from one sample sequenced in a study of early T cells in non-severe SARS-CoV-2 infection (dated by TCRdb to about 2021). Library preparation employed 5' RACE. The sequencer listed for this sample is NextSeq 500. TCRdb reanalyzed the raw reads on its own, using fastp at Q25 for trimming and MiXCR for clone calling, and kept in-frame beta chains. Duplicate CDR3 protein sequences are folded into a single record with the most common DNA and genes. This sample comprises tens of thousands of distinct CDR3 sequences, 9% to 15% of them detected only once. The ten largest clones take up around 15% of the sample. The sample was whole blood, taken at baseline. These receptors came from an adult who was a healthcare worker with PCR-confirmed SARS-CoV-2 infection or an uninfected control (not recorded which). The donor label of this sample is uncertain.

The rearrangement uses TRBV5-1 and TRBJ2-7, with D unclear. Per germline, CDR1 SGHRS and CDR2 YFSETQ. The ends were cut back, 4 bases at V and 6 bases at J, with 11 bases in the middle. This CDR3 region has 12 residues. The CDR3 region is CASSHRNGEQYF. The DNA of the CDR3 is TGCGCCAGCAGCCACCGCAACGGCGAGCAGTACTTC. Full variable domain (missing parts from reference TRBV5-1 and TRBJ2-7): KAGVTQTPRYLIKTRGQQVTLSCSPISGHRSVSWYQQTPGQGLQFLFEYFSETQRNKGNFPGRFSGRQFSNSRSEMNVSTLELGDSALYLCASSHRNGEQYFGPGTRLTVT.

The table lists this clonotype with many counts. CDR3 coding DNA: TGTGCCAGCAGCCCTAAGGACAGGGGGCTGGACGAGCAGTACTTC. Amino acids: CASSPKDRGLDEQYF. The chain has TRBV7-8 and TRBJ2-7, with 11 nucleotides matching TRBD1. The trim removed 5 bases at V and 5 bases at J, leaving 8 bases unmatched. Germline V gives CDR1 SGHVS, CDR2 FQNEAQ. This CDR3 region has 15 residues.

Only a few counts were recorded for this clonotype. The V call is TRBV5-1, the J call TRBJ2-1; D call uncertain. This CDR3 contains 14 residues. The germline V gene has CDR1 SGHRS and CDR2 YFSETQ. The V end was cut by 2 bases, the J end by 3 bases, with 9 bases between. The CDR3 coding sequence is TGCGCCAGCAGCTTTGGGCAAGTCTACAATGAGCAGTTCTTC. Translation gives CASSFGQVYNEQFF.

The chain joins TRBV12-3 or TRBV12-4 to TRBJ2-1; either TRBD1 or TRBD2 may supply D (5 bases each). V shed 9 bases and J shed 8 bases, with 14 bases lying between them. The CDR3 spans 12 residues. In DNA form, the CDR3 reads TGTGCCAGTCAGAGGTGGGACGATGAGCAGTTCTTC. Encoded protein: CASQRWDDEQFF.

This clonotype was seen a few times. V is TRBV10-3 and J is TRBJ2-3; D is uncertain. Per the germline V gene, CDR1 is ENHRY and CDR2 is SYGVKD. This CDR3 is built from 15 residues. V lost 0 bases and J lost 2, with 9 bases in between. The CDR3 DNA is TGTGCCATCAGTGAGTCGCGGCGGATCACAGATACGCAGTATTTT. It is translated as CAISESRRITDTQYF.

Comment on this clonotype: A clone one base away is much larger, so this may be a read error. This chain links TRBV7-9 with TRBJ2-7; D might be TRBD1 (6 bases). The CDR3 is made up of 17 amino acids. CDR1 and CDR2 from the germline V gene are SEHNR and FQNEAQ (reference sequence). CDR3 sequence: CASSSNTGTPLSYGQYF. The CDR3 DNA reads TGTGCCAGCAGCTCGAATACCGGGACACCGCTCTCCTACGGGCAGTACTTC.

Many counts were recorded for this clonotype. V gene TRBV20-1 combines with J gene TRBJ2-2; 8 positions agree with TRBD2. V lost 0 bases to trimming and J lost 5 bases; unmatched junction nucleotides: 5. Germline V gene data show CDR1 as DFQATT and CDR2 as SNEGSKA (reference sequence). This CDR3 has 15 amino acids. CDR3 in DNA: TGCAGTGCTAGAGAGGCAGCGGGGGAAACCGGGGAGCTGTTTTTT. As protein: CSAREAAGETGELFF.

This sequence joins TRBV27 and TRBJ1-5, with D possibly being TRBD1 (5 bases). Per the germline V gene, CDR1 is MNHEY and CDR2 is SMNVEV (reference sequence). This CDR3 has 15 amino acids. V was cut by 5 bases and J by 4 bases, with 15 bases left in between. CDR3 nucleotide sequence: TGTGCCAGCAGTCCCTGGGACGGGACGAATCAGCCCCAGCATTTT. It specifies CASSPWDGTNQPQHF.

This clonotype was seen more than once but under ten times. J is TRBJ2-3 and V is TRBV27, with unresolved D. Germline values: CDR1 MNHEY, CDR2 SMNVEV (reference sequence). Trimming pared 5 bases from V and 2 bases from J, leaving 11 bases between. The CDR3 is 14 residues long. CDR3: CASSRVGPTDTQYF. The CDR3 DNA follows: TGTGCCAGCAGTCGTGTGGGCCCCACAGATACGCAGTATTTT.

This clonotype was recorded many times. The chain joins TRBV6-1 to TRBJ1-2, with D uncertain. CDR3 length: 15 residues. The germline V gene has CDR1 MNHNS and CDR2 SASEGT. V dropped 5 bases and J dropped 7 bases, with 20 bases sitting between them. The CDR3 region has the DNA TGTGCCAGCAGTCCAAAGAAAGGAGGACCCATTGGCTACACCTTC. Residues: CASSPKKGGPIGYTF.

This clonotype was seen more than once but under ten times. This sequence joins TRBV7-2 and TRBJ2-1, with 10 bases that match TRBD2. V lost 1 base and J lost 4; bases outside the gene matches: 4. Germline values: CDR1 SGHTA, CDR2 FQGNSA. This CDR3 is built from 16 residues. CDR3 protein: CASSLVFSGRYNEQFF. DNA for the CDR3: TGTGCCAGCAGCTTAGTCTTTAGCGGGAGGTACAATGAGCAGTTCTTC.

The chain links TRBV5-1 to TRBJ1-1, with D perhaps TRBD1 (5 bases). Looked up from germline, CDR1 is SGHRS and CDR2 is YFSETQ. The V end was cut by 0 bases, the J end by 0 bases, with 9 bases between. This CDR3 contains 15 residues. DNA for the CDR3: TGCGCCAGCAGCTTGGCTGGGGGATTGAACACTGAAGCTTTCTTT. Amino acid sequence: CASSLAGGLNTEAFF.

The J gene is TRBJ2-2, the V gene TRBV6-5; D is perhaps TRBD1 or TRBD2 (5 bases each). In germline, CDR1 is MNHEY, CDR2 SVGAGI. The CDR3 is made up of 16 amino acids. The germline V and J ends were trimmed by 3 bases and 0 bases, with 11 bases remaining between them. The CDR3 region is CASSYGDPTNTGELFF. CDR3 nucleotides: TGTGCCAGCAGTTATGGGGACCCGACGAACACCGGGGAGCTGTTTTTT.

The rearrangement joins TRBV4-1 to TRBJ2-3; TRBD2 matches at 10 bases. The germline gives CDR1 MGHRA, CDR2 YSYEKL. The CDR3 is 18 amino acids. Trimming removed 1 base from V and 10 bases from J; junction bases left unmatched: 17. The CDR3 DNA reads as TGCGCCAGCAGCCAAGGGCTAGCGGGAGTCTTGGACCGGTGGGCGCAGTATTTT. It translates to CASSQGLAGVLDRWAQYF.

V usage is TRBV7-9 and J usage is TRBJ2-3, with D perhaps matching TRBD2 (7 bases). There are 17 residues in the CDR3. Germline loops: CDR1 SEHNR, CDR2 FQNEAQ (reference sequence). V lost 1 base and J 2 bases, leaving 16 bases between the germline ends. The CDR3 nucleotides read TGTGCCAGCAGCTTAGTTCGGGCGGGGGCAGACACAGATACGCAGTATTTT. This translates into CASSLVRAGADTDTQYF. The whole variable domain, filled in from reference TRBV7-9 and TRBJ2-3, reads DTGVSQNPRHKITKRGQNVTFRCDPISEHNRLYWYRQTLGQGPEFLTYFQNEAQLEKSRLLSDRFSAERPKGSFSTLEIQRTEQGDSAMYLCASSLVRAGADTDTQYFGPGTRLTVL.

The chain uses TRBV27 and TRBJ1-6; the match to TRBD1 covers 8 bases. This CDR3 is built from 16 residues. Germline V gene sequence: CDR1 MNHEY, CDR2 SMNVEV (reference sequence). Germline trimming cut 3 bases from V and 10 bases from J; bases unmatched to any gene: 11. Here the CDR3 reads CASSLGLDRVRSPLHF. For the CDR3, the DNA is TGTGCCAGCAGTTTGGGCCTGGACAGGGTACGATCACCCCTCCACTTT.

The chain links TRBV6-4 to TRBJ1-1; no clear D. Germline V CDR1 and CDR2: MRHNA, SNTAGT. The CDR3 has 14 residues. V dropped 3 bases and J dropped 0 bases, with 8 bases sitting between them. CDR3 protein: CASSERHLNTEAFF. The CDR3, as DNA: TGTGCCAGCAGTGAGCGGCACCTGAACACTGAAGCTTTCTTT.

This clonotype occurred many times. The chain employs TRBV9 and TRBJ1-1; weak D call: TRBD1 (5 bases). Trimming stripped 4 bases from V and 1 base from J, with 11 bases between. Looked up from germline, CDR1 is SGDLS and CDR2 is YYNGEE. The CDR3 is made up of 14 amino acids. In DNA form, the CDR3 reads TGTGCCAGCAGCCCGCCCCAGGGGAACACTGAAGCTTTCTTT. It translates to CASSPPQGNTEAFF.

This clonotype has only a few counts. The V gene is TRBV15, the J gene TRBJ2-5, with 9 bases aligning to TRBD1. V trimming: 1 base; J trimming: 1 base; junction bases outside the gene matches: 4. The germline V gene has CDR1 LNHNV and CDR2 YYDKDF (reference sequence). This CDR3 comprises 16 residues. CDR3 in DNA: TGTGCCACCAGCAGAGTCGCGGGACAGGGCCAAGAGACCCAGTACTTC. Its protein is CATSRVAGQGQETQYF.

Only a few counts were recorded for this clonotype. The chain has TRBV18 and TRBJ2-3; the match to TRBD2 covers 7 bases. The CDR3 sequence is 14 residues long. From germline, CDR1 is KGHSH and CDR2 LQKENI. V gave up 3 bases and J gave up 5 bases; unmatched junction bases: 5. The CDR3 coding sequence is TGTGCCAGCTCACCTTGGGGAGGGGAAGATACGCAGTATTTT. It is translated as CASSPWGGEDTQYF.

This chain uses TRBV3-1 with TRBJ1-1, with 9 bases that match TRBD1. V gave up 4 bases and J gave up 11 bases; unmatched junction bases: 5. This CDR3 is built from 12 residues. Germline lookup yields CDR1 LGHDT and CDR2 YNNKEL (reference sequence). CDR3: CASSLTTGGAFF. CDR3 nucleotides: TGTGCCAGCAGCCTGACGACAGGGGGGGCTTTCTTT.

This rearrangement joins TRBV27 to TRBJ1-1; D call uncertain. The ends were cut back, 2 bases at V and 3 bases at J, with 7 bases in the middle. CDR1 and CDR2 (germline): MNHEY, SMNVEV (reference sequence). The CDR3 loop spans 13 amino acids. The CDR3 coding sequence is TGTGCCAGCAGTTTAGGAGTAGACACTGAAGCTTTCTTT. Its protein is CASSLGVDTEAFF.